The clone carrying this TCR beta chain showed up just a few times. Its antigen remains unknown. Synthesis of TCR cDNA relied on 5'RACE template switching, which attached a universal primer site and UMIs. Each CDR3 protein is one row after TCRdb ran MiXCR on the 5' RACE reads. This table has 400,000 to 650,000 distinct CDR3 sequences, about a fifth appearing once. The entry originates in a study of T cells after yellow fever vaccination. Across the whole study: Fractions of limited cellularity were prepared by means of SMART-Seq v4 Ultra Low Input. Study-level points and caveats: Of the clonotypes, a small share occurred in both CD4 and CD8 compartments. The booster saw the reappearance of most primary-vaccination clones (roughly 96% CD4, 88% CD8).

V was shortened by 0 bases and J by 5 bases, with 15 bases between the two germline ends. The CDR3 sequence is 15 residues long. Germline V gene data show CDR1 as SGHRS and CDR2 as YFSETQ. The clonotype comes from a man between 18 and 35 years old who received the YFV17D yellow fever vaccine. Sample: PBMCs, taken less than 25 days after the first yellow fever vaccination. The rearrangement links TRBV5-1 to TRBJ2-7; maybe TRBD1 (6 bases). CDR3 bases: TGCGCCAGCAGCTTGGGACCGGGACACCTGGACGAGCAGTACTTC. This encodes CASSLGPGHLDEQYF.